The 5 T cell receptor beta chains in this list originate from one sample, sequenced in a study of chemoradiotherapy in HPV16-positive cancers. The method was immunoSEQ multiplex PCR; TCRdb's version includes in-frame clones alone and lacks a portion of them. This table holds approximately 11,000 clones, about 83% found once. The material sequenced was blood, taken from a patient who underwent chemoradiotherapy. These receptors were obtained from a human donor with HPV-associated anogenital cancer.

V gene TRBV29-1 combines with J gene TRBJ2-3; D might be TRBD1 (7 bases). Per germline, CDR1 SQVTM and CDR2 ANQGSEA. Trimming left V 4 bases short and J 6 bases short, with 20 bases between. The CDR3 contains 15 residues. CDR3 bases: TGCAGCGTTGCCTGGGAGGAGGGGGCAGGGGATACGCAGTATTTT. The encoded protein is CSVAWEEGAGDTQYF.

The chain recombines TRBV6-1 with TRBJ2-5, with 8 bases fitting TRBD2. This CDR3 is built from 18 residues. Trimming cost V 1 base and J 5 bases; bases outside gene matches: 15. CDR1 and CDR2 from the germline V gene are MNHNS and SASEGT. This CDR3 reads CASSEVWGGAGGRETQYF. CDR3 DNA sequence: TGTGCCAGCAGTGAAGTTTGGGGGGGGGCGGGAGGTAGGGAGACCCAGTACTTC.

The rearrangement uses TRBV5-6 and TRBJ2-5; TRBD2 matches at 8 bases. From germline, CDR1 is SGHDT and CDR2 YYEEEE. The V and J ends lost 4 bases and 0 bases, in that order; junction bases with no gene match: 11. This CDR3 comprises 17 residues. CDR3: CASSTTSGGPYQETQYF. The CDR3 coding sequence is TGTGCCAGCAGCACCACCAGCGGGGGCCCGTACCAAGAGACCCAGTACTTC.

The genes are TRBV13 and TRBJ2-7; D not resolved. Deletions cut 5 bases from V and 3 bases from J, with 14 bases between. Germline V gene sequence: CDR1 PRHDT, CDR2 FYEKMQ (reference sequence). The CDR3 covers 14 residues. The CDR3 region has the DNA TGTGCCAGCAGCCCAAATGGCGGCGACTACGAGCAGTACTTC. The encoded protein is CASSPNGGDYEQYF.

The genes are TRBV30 and TRBJ2-7; TRBD2 agrees at 10 bases. There are 14 residues in the CDR3. V trimming: 2 bases; J trimming: 2 bases; junction bases outside the gene matches: 3. Germline V gene lookup returns CDR1 GTSNPN and CDR2 SVGIG (reference sequence). CDR3 protein: CAWSIAGGAYEQYF. CDR3 coding DNA: TGTGCCTGGAGTATAGCGGGGGGCGCCTACGAGCAGTACTTC.